The next 5 T cell receptor beta chains were all read from a single sample in a study of memory CD4+ T cells and cytomegalovirus serostatus. Generated by immunoSEQ multiplex PCR, the TCRdb table keeps only in-frame clones and is missing some. The sample has approximately 27,000 clones; more than 75% are singletons. The sort gate was single viable CD3+CD4+CD8-CD45RO+ cells for memory CD4+ T cells. Source material: memory CD4+ T cells from blood. These receptor sequences come from an adult in good health and CMV-seronegative.

The genes are TRBV28 and TRBJ2-5; no clear D gene. The length of the CDR3 is 16 residues. Germline CDR1 MDHEN, CDR2 SYDVKM. With 5 bases removed from V and 1 base from J, the gap between germline ends came to 17 bases. CDR3 sequence: CASSPPGWAPQETQYF. In DNA form, the CDR3 reads TGTGCCAGCAGTCCGCCAGGATGGGCCCCCCAAGAGACCCAGTACTTC.

The J gene is TRBJ2-1, the V gene TRBV28, with D possibly TRBD1 on 6 matching bases. Trimming took off 5 bases at V and 1 base at J, with 12 bases between the two ends. This CDR3 is built from 15 residues. Germline CDR1 MDHEN, CDR2 SYDVKM. CDR3 bases: TGTGCCAGCAGTCTCGGGACATTTTCCTACAATGAGCAGTTCTTC. Protein: CASSLGTFSYNEQFF.

The J gene is TRBJ1-3, the V gene TRBV7-2; no clear D. The CDR3 consists of 15 residues. Trimming removed 3 bases from V and 2 bases from J, with 11 bases in between. Germline V gives CDR1 SGHTA, CDR2 FQGNSA. CDR3 nucleotide sequence: TGTGCCAGCAGCTTCAATCCGGACCCTGGAAACACCATATATTTT. Translating gives CASSFNPDPGNTIYF.

J is TRBJ1-1 and V is TRBV9, with D maybe TRBD1 (5 bases). Germline V gives CDR1 SGDLS, CDR2 YYNGEE. The CDR3 has 15 residues. The V and J ends lost 2 bases and 4 bases respectively, with 15 bases between them. CDR3 coding DNA: TGTGCCAGCAGCGTGGGGGGGGGACTCAGCACTGAAGCTTTCTTT. The encoded protein is CASSVGGGLSTEAFF.

This clone was seen a handful of times. The V gene is TRBV30, the J gene TRBJ2-6; D gene uncertain. The length of the CDR3 is 13 residues. Trimming took off 5 bases at V and 2 bases at J, with 7 bases between the two ends. Germline V gives CDR1 GTSNPN, CDR2 SVGIG (reference sequence). The CDR3 nucleotides read TGTGCCTGGCAGATGGCTGGGGCCAACGTCCTGACTTTC. Its translation: CAWQMAGANVLTF.